This T cell receptor beta chain is from a study of cytomegalovirus exposure and HLA in healthy donors. Findings and caveats of the study: Researchers left out some V segments, among them TRBV6-2 and TRBV6-3, as indistinguishable. In presence/absence analyses, roughly uniform sequencing depth across donors was assumed.

Germline CDR1 and CDR2: SGHAT and FQNNGV. The CDR3 covers 15 residues. The ends lost 1 base at V and 10 bases at J; junction bases unmatched: 11. With 60 Vbeta and 13 Jbeta primers, the PCR was carried out. Using immunoSEQ multiplex PCR, the repertoire was profiled, and TCRdb retains in-frame clones only, with some absent. The sample lists around 94,000 clones, about 69% occurring once. The table lists this clone with a count of one. Its antigen is unidentified. The receptor was isolated from a human donor in good health. The sequencing input was PBMCs. V gene TRBV11-2 combines with J gene TRBJ2-7; 9 bases fit TRBD2. CDR3 protein: CASSLVSLAGTEQYF. The CDR3, as DNA: TGTGCCAGCAGCTTAGTCTCTCTAGCGGGAACGGAACAGTACTTC. Looking up the rest from reference TRBV11-2 and TRBJ2-7 gives the full variable domain: EAGVAQSPRYKIIEKRQSVAFWCNPISGHATLYWYQQILGQGPKLLIQFQNNGVVDDSQLPKDRFSAERLKGVDSTLKIQPAKLEDSAVYLCASSLVSLAGTEQYFGPGTRLTVT.